This record covers a single T cell receptor beta chain. The data are from a study of T cell changes during pregnancy in multiple sclerosis. Profiling relied on immunoSEQ multiplex PCR, and the TCRdb table lists in-frame clones only, not all of them. The data show about 28,000 clones, under 95% seen once. This sequence originates from a female donor in good health, enrolled as a control in a pregnancy study. Source: peripheral blood, taken in the first trimester of pregnancy.

The CDR3 spells CASSLERGPWNEQFF. DNA for the CDR3: TGTGCCAGCAGCTTAGAGCGGGGGCCCTGGAATGAGCAGTTCTTC. The chain employs TRBV11-2 and TRBJ2-1; perhaps TRBD2 as D (7 bases). CDR3 length: 15 residues. The germline V gene has CDR1 SGHAT and CDR2 FQNNGV. Trimming left V 0 bases short and J 7 bases short, with 13 bases between.